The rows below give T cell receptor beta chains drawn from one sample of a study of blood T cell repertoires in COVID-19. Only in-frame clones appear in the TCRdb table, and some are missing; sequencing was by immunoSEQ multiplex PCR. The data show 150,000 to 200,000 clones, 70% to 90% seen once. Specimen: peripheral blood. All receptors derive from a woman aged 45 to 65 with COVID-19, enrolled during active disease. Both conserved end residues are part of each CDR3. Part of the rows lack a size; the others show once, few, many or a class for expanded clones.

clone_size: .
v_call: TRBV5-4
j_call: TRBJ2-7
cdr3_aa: CASSPGITNSYEQYF

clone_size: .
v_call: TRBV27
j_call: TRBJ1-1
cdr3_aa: CASSSQPVNTEAFF

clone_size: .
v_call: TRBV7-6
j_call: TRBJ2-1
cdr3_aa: CASSLDMASGYNEQFF

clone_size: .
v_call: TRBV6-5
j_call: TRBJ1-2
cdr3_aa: CATFAGTGGNYGYTF

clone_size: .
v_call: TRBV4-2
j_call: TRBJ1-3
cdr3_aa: CASSSRDRDVGNTIYF

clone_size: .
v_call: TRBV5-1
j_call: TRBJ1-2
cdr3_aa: CASSLNSYYGYTF

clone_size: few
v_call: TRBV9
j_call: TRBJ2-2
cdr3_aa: CASSESGVLTGELFF

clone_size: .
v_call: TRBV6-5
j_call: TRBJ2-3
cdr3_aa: CASRRGGTDTQYF

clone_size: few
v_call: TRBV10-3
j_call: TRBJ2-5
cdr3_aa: CAIRGTGGGETQYF

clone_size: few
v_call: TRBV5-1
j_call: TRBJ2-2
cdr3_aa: CASSSLQGRGTGELFF

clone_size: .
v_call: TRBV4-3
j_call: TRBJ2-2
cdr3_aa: CASSQGAGGSGELFF

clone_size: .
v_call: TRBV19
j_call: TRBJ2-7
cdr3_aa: CASSTRDRVSQQYF

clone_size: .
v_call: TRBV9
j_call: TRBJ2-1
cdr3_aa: CASSVALAGNNEQFF

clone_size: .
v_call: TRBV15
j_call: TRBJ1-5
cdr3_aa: CATRGYRGHQPQHF

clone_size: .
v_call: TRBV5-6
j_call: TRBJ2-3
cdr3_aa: CASSPGTSGPTDTQYF

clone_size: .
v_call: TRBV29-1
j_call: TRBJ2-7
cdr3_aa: CSVLLAASDYSYEQYF

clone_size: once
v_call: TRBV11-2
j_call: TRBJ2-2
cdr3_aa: CASSLAGGAGELFF

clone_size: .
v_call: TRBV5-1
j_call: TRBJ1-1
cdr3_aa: CASSSTTVNTEAFF

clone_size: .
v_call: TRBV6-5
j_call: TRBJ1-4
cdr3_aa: CASGSQGGGEKLFF

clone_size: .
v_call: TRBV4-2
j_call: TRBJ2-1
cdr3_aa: CASSQDRAGGAAEQFF

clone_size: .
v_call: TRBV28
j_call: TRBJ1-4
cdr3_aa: CASSFYRTNEKLFF

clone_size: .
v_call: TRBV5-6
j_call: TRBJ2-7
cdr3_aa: CASSFRVPYEQYF

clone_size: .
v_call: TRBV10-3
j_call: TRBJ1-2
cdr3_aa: CASRTGDYGYTF

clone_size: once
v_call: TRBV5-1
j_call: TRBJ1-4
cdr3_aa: CASGSTGVNEKLFF

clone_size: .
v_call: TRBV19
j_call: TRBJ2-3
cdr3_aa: CASTAIGQATQYF

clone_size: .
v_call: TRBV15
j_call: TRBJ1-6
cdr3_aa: CATSRVTGTGSPLHF

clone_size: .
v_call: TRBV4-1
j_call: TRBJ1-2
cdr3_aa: CASSQTFQSWGVEGYTF

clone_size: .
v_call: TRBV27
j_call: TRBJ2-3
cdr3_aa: CASSVLPSDTQYF

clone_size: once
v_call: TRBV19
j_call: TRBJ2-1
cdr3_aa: CASSMKTGVLYNEQFF

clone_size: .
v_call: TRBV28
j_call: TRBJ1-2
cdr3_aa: CASSSGQPFGYTF

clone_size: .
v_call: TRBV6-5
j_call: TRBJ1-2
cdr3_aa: CASRGNRGQSVF

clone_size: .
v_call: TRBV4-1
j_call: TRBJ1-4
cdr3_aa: CASSQAVNEKLFF

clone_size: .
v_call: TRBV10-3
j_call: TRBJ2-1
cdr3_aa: CAISKGQGYNEQFF

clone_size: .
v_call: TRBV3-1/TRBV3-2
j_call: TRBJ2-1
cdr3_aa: CASSSLAGGLNEQFF

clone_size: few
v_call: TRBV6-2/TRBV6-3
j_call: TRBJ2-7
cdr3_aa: CASSYLTNRGIYEQYF

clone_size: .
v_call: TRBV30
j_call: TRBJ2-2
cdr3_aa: CAWTGEGASGELFF

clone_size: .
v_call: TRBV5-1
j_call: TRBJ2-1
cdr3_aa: CASSYTSGSYNEQFF

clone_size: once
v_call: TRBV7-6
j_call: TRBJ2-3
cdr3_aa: CASSLGTSGGSTDTQYF

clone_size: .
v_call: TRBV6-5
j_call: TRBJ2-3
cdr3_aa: CASSSQEGRTDTQYF

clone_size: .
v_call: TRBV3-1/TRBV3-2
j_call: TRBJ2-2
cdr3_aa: CASSPRASGGAGELFF

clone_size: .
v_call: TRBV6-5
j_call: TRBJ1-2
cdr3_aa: CASSYSGREGYTF

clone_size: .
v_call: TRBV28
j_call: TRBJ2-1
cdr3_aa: CASSSPGLGGNEQFF

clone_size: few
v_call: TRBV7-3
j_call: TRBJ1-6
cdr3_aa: CASSLTGFNSPLHF

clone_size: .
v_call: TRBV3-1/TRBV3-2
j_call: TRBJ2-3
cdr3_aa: CASSDTSGGGPDTQYF

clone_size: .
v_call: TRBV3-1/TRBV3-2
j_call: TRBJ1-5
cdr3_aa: CASSGGAQPQHF

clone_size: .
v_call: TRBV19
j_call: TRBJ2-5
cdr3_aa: CASSIGALAGETQYF

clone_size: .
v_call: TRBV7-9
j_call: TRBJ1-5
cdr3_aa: CASSPGVNQPQHF

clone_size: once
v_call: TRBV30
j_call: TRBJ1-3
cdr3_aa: CAWSPGGSGNTIYF